This entry lists 7 T cell receptor beta chains sequenced from one sample in a study of T cell responses to AZD1222 COVID-19 vaccine. Generated by immunoSEQ multiplex PCR, the TCRdb table keeps only in-frame clones and is missing some. Altogether some 120,000 clones are present, 88% being singletons, with the ten largest covering approximately 8%. Here the sequenced sample was peripheral blood, taken on day 0 of AZD1222 vaccination. The receptors derive from an adult in good health.

The V call is TRBV6-1, the J call TRBJ2-4, with TRBD1 matching 7 bases. V gave up 4 bases and J gave up 1 base; unmatched junction bases: 7. Germline CDR1 MNHNS, CDR2 SASEGT. This CDR3 spans 16 amino acids. The CDR3 loop is CASSGFLQGAKNIQYF. As DNA, the CDR3 is TGTGCCAGCAGTGGATTTCTACAGGGGGCCAAAAACATTCAGTACTTC.

The chain uses TRBV2 and TRBJ2-2; no definite D call. The germline CDR1 and CDR2 sequences are SNHLY and FYNNEI. Trimming shortened V by 4 bases and J by 6 bases, and 6 bases separated the two germline ends. The CDR3 is made up of 12 amino acids. The CDR3 DNA follows: TGTGCCAGCAGTGGGGATTCCGGGGAGCTGTTTTTT. This encodes CASSGDSGELFF.

The V call is TRBV6-5, the J call TRBJ1-3; no definite D call. This CDR3 is built from 14 residues. With 9 bases removed from V and 0 bases from J, the gap between germline ends came to 12 bases. Per germline, CDR1 MNHEY and CDR2 SVGAGI. DNA for the CDR3: TGTGCCAGTGGACGCTTAAGCTCTGGAAACACCATATATTTT. This codes for CASGRLSSGNTIYF.

In this sample, this clone turned up a few times. The chain joins TRBV27 to TRBJ1-2, with D maybe TRBD1 (5 bases). Germline CDR1 MNHEY, CDR2 SMNVEV (reference sequence). The CDR3 has 15 amino acids. Between the trimmed V and J ends, which lost 6 bases and 7 bases, there was a span of 21 bases. The CDR3 nucleotides read TGTGCCAGCAGACCATCCGGCGACGGGGGAGGTGGCTACACCTTC. Translated, it gives CASRPSGDGGGGYTF.

With regard to this clone: Within the sample, other DNA sequences also encode this same CDR3. This rearrangement joins TRBV7-2 to TRBJ2-7; D call uncertain. The CDR3 extends over 11 amino acids. The V and J ends lost 6 bases and 4 bases respectively, with 7 bases between them. The V gene's germline CDR1 is SGHTA and CDR2 FQGNSA. The CDR3 loop is CASSPLYEQYF. In nucleotides, the CDR3 is TGTGCCAGCAGTCCCTTATACGAGCAGTACTTC.

The chain is built from TRBV5-1 and TRBJ2-6; no clear D gene. The CDR3 covers 15 residues. Germline lookup yields CDR1 SGHRS and CDR2 YFSETQ. V was shortened by 4 bases and J by 3 bases, with 11 bases between the two germline ends. DNA for the CDR3: TGCGCCAGCAGCCAAGGCGTCGGTGGGGCCAACGTCCTGACTTTC. Residues: CASSQGVGGANVLTF.

The rearrangement links TRBV2 to TRBJ2-4, with D tentatively TRBD1 (6 bases). Trimming left V 7 bases short and J 2 bases short, with 18 bases between. Germline V gene lookup returns CDR1 SNHLY and CDR2 FYNNEI. CDR3 length equals 16 residues. The CDR3 loop reads CASKETVGATKNIQYF. CDR3 DNA: TGTGCCAGCAAAGAGACGGTGGGGGCGACCAAAAACATTCAGTACTTC.